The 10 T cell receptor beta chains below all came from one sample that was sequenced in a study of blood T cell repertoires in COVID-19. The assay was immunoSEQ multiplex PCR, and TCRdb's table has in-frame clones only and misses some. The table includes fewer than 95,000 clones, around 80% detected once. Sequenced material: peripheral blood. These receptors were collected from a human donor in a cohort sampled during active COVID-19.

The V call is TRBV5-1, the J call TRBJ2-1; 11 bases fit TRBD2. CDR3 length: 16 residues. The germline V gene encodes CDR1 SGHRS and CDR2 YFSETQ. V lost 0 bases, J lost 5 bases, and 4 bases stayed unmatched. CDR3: CASSLGSSGGNNEQFF. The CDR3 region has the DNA TGCGCCAGCAGCTTGGGGTCTAGCGGGGGGAACAATGAGCAGTTCTTC. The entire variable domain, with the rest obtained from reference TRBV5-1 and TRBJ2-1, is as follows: KAGVTQTPRYLIKTRGQQVTLSCSPISGHRSVSWYQQTPGQGLQFLFEYFSETQRNKGNFPGRFSGRQFSNSRSEMNVSTLELGDSALYLCASSLGSSGGNNEQFFGPGTRLTVL.

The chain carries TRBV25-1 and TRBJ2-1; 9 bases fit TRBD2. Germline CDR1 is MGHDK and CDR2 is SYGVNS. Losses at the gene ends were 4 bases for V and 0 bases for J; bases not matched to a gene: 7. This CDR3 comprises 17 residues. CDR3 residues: CASSAKSGGLSYNEQFF. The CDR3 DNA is TGTGCCAGCAGTGCGAAAAGCGGGGGGCTCTCCTACAATGAGCAGTTCTTC.

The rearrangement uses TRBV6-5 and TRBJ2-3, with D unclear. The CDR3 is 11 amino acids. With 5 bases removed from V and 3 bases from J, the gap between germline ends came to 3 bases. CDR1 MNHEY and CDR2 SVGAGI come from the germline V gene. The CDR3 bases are TGTGCCAGCAGTCAGACAGATACGCAGTATTTT. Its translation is CASSQTDTQYF.

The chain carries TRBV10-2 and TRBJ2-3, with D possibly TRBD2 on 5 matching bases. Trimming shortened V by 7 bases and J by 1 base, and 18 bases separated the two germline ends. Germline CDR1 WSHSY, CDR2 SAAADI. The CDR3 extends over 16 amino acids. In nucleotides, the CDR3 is TGCGCCAGCACCCACCGGTCCGGGGTTGGCACAGATACGCAGTATTTT. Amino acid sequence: CASTHRSGVGTDTQYF.

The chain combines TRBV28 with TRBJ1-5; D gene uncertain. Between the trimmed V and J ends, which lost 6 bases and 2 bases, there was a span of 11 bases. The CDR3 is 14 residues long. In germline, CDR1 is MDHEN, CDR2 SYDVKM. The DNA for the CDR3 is TGTGCCAGCAGCCCAACAAACGGCAATCAGCCCCAGCATTTT. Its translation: CASSPTNGNQPQHF.

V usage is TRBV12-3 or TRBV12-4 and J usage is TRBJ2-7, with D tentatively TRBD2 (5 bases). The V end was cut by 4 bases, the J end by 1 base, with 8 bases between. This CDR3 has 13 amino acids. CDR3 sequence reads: CASSSPGSYEQYF. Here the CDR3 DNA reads TGTGCCAGCAGTTCACCGGGGTCCTACGAGCAGTACTTC.

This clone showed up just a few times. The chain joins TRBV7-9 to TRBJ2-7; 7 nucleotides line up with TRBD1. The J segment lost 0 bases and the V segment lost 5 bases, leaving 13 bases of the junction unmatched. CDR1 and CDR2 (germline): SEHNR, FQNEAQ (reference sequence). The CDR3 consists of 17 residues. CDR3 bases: TGTGCCAGCAGCCCCCTGACAGGGTGGGGGCCCTCCTACGAGCAGTACTTC. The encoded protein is CASSPLTGWGPSYEQYF.

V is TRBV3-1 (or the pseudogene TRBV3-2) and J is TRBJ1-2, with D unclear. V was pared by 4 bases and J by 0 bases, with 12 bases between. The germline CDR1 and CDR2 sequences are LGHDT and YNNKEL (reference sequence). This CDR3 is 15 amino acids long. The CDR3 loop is CASSPYRGSNYGYTF. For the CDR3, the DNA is TGTGCCAGCAGCCCCTACCGGGGATCTAACTATGGCTACACCTTC.

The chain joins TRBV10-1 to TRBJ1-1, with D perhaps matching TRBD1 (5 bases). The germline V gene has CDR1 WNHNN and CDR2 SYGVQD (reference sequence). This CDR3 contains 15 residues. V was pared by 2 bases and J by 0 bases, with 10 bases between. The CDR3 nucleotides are TGCGCCAGCAGTGAGGGGGCAGGAATGAACACTGAAGCTTTCTTT. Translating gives CASSEGAGMNTEAFF.

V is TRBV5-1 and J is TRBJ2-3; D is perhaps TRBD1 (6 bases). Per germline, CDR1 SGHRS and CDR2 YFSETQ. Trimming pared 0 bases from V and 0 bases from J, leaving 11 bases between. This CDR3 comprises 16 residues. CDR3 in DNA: TGCGCCAGCAGCTTGGAAGGGGGATTTAGCACAGATACGCAGTATTTT. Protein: CASSLEGGFSTDTQYF.